Shown below are 19 T cell receptor beta chains from a single sample sequenced in a study of cytomegalovirus exposure and HLA in healthy donors. The PCR employed 60 Vbeta primers together with 13 Jbeta primers. Produced via immunoSEQ multiplex PCR; TCRdb's table is partial and in-frame only. The sample includes roughly 100,000 clones, 75% to 85% of them seen just once. Sequenced input: PBMCs. The receptors shown here come from a man younger than 40 in good health and CMV-seronegative.

V and J are TRBV6-6 and TRBJ2-1, with 9 bases that match TRBD2. Germline V gene sequence: CDR1 MNHNY, CDR2 SVGAGI (reference sequence). CDR3 size: 13 residues. V was pared by 5 bases and J by 6 bases, with 2 bases of the junction left unmatched. Here the CDR3 DNA reads TGTGCCAGCAGTAGGGGACTAGCCAATGAGCAGTTCTTC. Encoded protein: CASSRGLANEQFF.

This clone was counted once. CDR3 sequence: CASSYSGGFNEQYF. The CDR3 bases are TGTGCCAGCAGCTACAGTGGGGGCTTCAACGAGCAGTACTTC. The chain combines TRBV7-9 with TRBJ2-7; weak D call: TRBD1 (6 bases). The V and J ends lost 4 bases and 5 bases respectively, with 15 bases between them. The CDR3 length is 14 residues. The germline CDR1 and CDR2 sequences are SEHNR and FQNEAQ (reference sequence).

The chain carries TRBV5-1 and TRBJ1-1; D not resolved. The CDR3 spans 13 residues. The germline gives CDR1 SGHRS, CDR2 YFSETQ. Trimming removed 4 bases from V and 3 bases from J, with 10 bases in between. CDR3 region: CASSATRDTEAFF. Written as DNA, the CDR3 is TGCGCCAGCAGCGCAACGCGGGACACTGAAGCTTTCTTT. The whole variable domain, remainder taken from reference TRBV5-1 and TRBJ1-1, is KAGVTQTPRYLIKTRGQQVTLSCSPISGHRSVSWYQQTPGQGLQFLFEYFSETQRNKGNFPGRFSGRQFSNSRSEMNVSTLELGDSALYLCASSATRDTEAFFGQGTRLTVV.

The chain has TRBV2 and TRBJ2-6, with TRBD2 as a possible D gene (5 bases). This CDR3 has 13 amino acids. In germline, CDR1 is SNHLY, CDR2 FYNNEI. The V gene lost 5 bases and the J gene lost 4 bases, with 6 bases spanning the gap. The CDR3 is CASSLAGANVLTF. CDR3 DNA: TGTGCCAGCAGTCTAGCCGGGGCCAACGTCCTGACTTTC.

To note about this clone: One end of the junction does not line up with germline, which may come from a read error. This chain joins TRBV25-1 and TRBJ1-1; no clear D gene. The CDR3 consists of 15 residues. Germline V gene sequence: CDR1 MGHDK, CDR2 SYGVNS. The CDR3 sequence is CANSEYGWMNTEAFF. In nucleotides, the CDR3 is TGTGCCAACAGTGAATACGGGTGGATGAACACTGAAGCTTTCTTT.

This clone appeared a single time. This sequence joins TRBV30 and TRBJ1-4, with D possibly matching TRBD1 (5 bases). Germline V CDR1 and CDR2: GTSNPN, SVGIG (reference sequence). The CDR3 is 14 amino acids. The ends were cut back, 5 bases at V and 1 base at J, with 11 bases in the middle. As DNA, the CDR3 is TGTGCCTGGGGTGGGGGGGGAACTAATGAAAAACTGTTTTTT. As protein: CAWGGGGTNEKLFF.

This clone appeared a few times. The J gene is TRBJ1-1, the V gene TRBV7-2, with D perhaps matching TRBD1 (6 bases). CDR3 size: 15 residues. Trimming pared 7 bases from V and 2 bases from J, leaving 17 bases between. Germline V lookup: CDR1 SGHTA, CDR2 FQGNSA. The DNA for the CDR3 is TGTGCCAGCACCAAAGTGAGGGGGGGCAACACTGAAGCTTTCTTT. The encoded protein is CASTKVRGGNTEAFF.

Regarding this clone: Distinct nucleotide sequences in the sample also encode this CDR3. The chain is built from TRBV19 and TRBJ1-4, with a possible D match to TRBD1 (6 bases). The ends were cut back, 2 bases at V and 5 bases at J, with 12 bases in the middle. Germline-derived CDR1 and CDR2 are LNHDA and SQIVND (reference sequence). The CDR3 length is 15 residues. CDR3 sequence reads: CASSIRTVTNEKLFF. In DNA form, the CDR3 reads TGTGCCAGTAGTATAAGGACAGTGACAAATGAAAAACTGTTTTTT.

Concerning this clone: Other DNA sequences in the sample encode the same CDR3. The chain couples TRBV9 to TRBJ2-1, with 7 bases that match TRBD2. V lost 0 bases to trimming and J lost 0 bases; unmatched junction nucleotides: 3. Germline V gene sequence: CDR1 SGDLS, CDR2 YYNGEE. This CDR3 comprises 16 residues. This chain's CDR3 is CASSVGGGGSYNEQFF. Written as DNA, the CDR3 is TGTGCCAGCAGCGTAGGTGGCGGGGGCTCCTACAATGAGCAGTTCTTC.

The CDR3 is CASSRDSRSYEQYF. CDR3 bases: TGTGCCAGCAGCCGGGACAGCAGATCCTACGAGCAGTACTTC. The rearrangement links TRBV28 to TRBJ2-7, with 7 bases lining up with TRBD1. CDR3 size: 14 residues. J was trimmed by 1 base and V by 6 bases; bases with no gene match: 6. The germline V gene encodes CDR1 MDHEN and CDR2 SYDVKM. Variable domain in full (rest from reference TRBV28 and TRBJ2-7): DVKVTQSSRYLVKRTGEKVFLECVQDMDHENMFWYRQDPGLGLRLIYFSYDVKMKEKGDIPEGYSVSREKKERFSLILESASTNQTSMYLCASSRDSRSYEQYFGPGTRLTVT.

The chain couples TRBV9 to TRBJ2-2, with 10 bases fitting TRBD1. The CDR3 extends over 16 amino acids. The ends lost 5 bases at V and 4 bases at J; junction bases unmatched: 8. CDR1 SGDLS and CDR2 YYNGEE come from the germline V gene. CDR3: CASSEGQGIITGELFF. In DNA, the CDR3 is TGTGCCAGCAGTGAGGGACAGGGGATTATCACCGGGGAGCTGTTTTTT.

The gene calls are TRBV5-1 and TRBJ2-1; perhaps TRBD2 as D (6 bases). This CDR3 has 16 amino acids. Germline V gene lookup returns CDR1 SGHRS and CDR2 YFSETQ. V dropped 5 bases and J dropped 0 bases, with 15 bases sitting between them. The CDR3 DNA follows: TGCGCCAGCAGTCGAGGGGCGGGAAGCTCCTACAATGAGCAGTTCTTC. This sequence encodes CASSRGAGSSYNEQFF.

In its sample, this clone was seen once. The chain carries TRBV18 and TRBJ2-1; D is perhaps TRBD2 (6 bases). The CDR3 is made up of 13 amino acids. V lost 1 base and J lost 10, with 11 bases in between. Germline V CDR1 and CDR2: KGHSH, LQKENI. CDR3 sequence: CASSPLSGGEQFF. Written as DNA, the CDR3 is TGTGCCAGCTCACCACTTTCTGGAGGGGAGCAGTTCTTC.

The chain joins TRBV30 to TRBJ1-2; D perhaps matches TRBD1 (6 bases). V lost 0 bases and J 7 bases, leaving 9 bases between the germline ends. Looked up from germline, CDR1 is GTSNPN and CDR2 is SVGIG (reference sequence). The CDR3 consists of 12 residues. DNA for the CDR3: TGTGCCTGGAGTGTACCAGGGGTTGGCTACACCTTC. Translated, it gives CAWSVPGVGYTF.

This clone was seen a handful of times. The rearrangement uses TRBV10-3 and TRBJ2-5; the match to TRBD1 covers 7 bases. In germline, CDR1 is ENHRY, CDR2 SYGVKD. Trimming at V came to 4 bases and at J to 1 base, leaving 12 bases not matched to a gene. CDR3 size: 17 residues. Here the CDR3 reads CAISGGGGLGRQETQYF. The CDR3 region has the DNA TGTGCCATCAGTGGAGGGGGCGGCTTGGGTCGCCAAGAGACCCAGTACTTC.

The chain combines TRBV11-2 with TRBJ1-2; TRBD1 agrees at 7 bases. The CDR3 extends over 13 amino acids. The V segment lost 3 bases and the J segment 6 bases; nucleotides outside the gene matches: 4. Germline CDR1 is SGHAT and CDR2 is FQNNGV. This CDR3 reads CASSLMTGHGYTF. CDR3 sequence (DNA): TGTGCCAGCAGCTTGATGACAGGGCATGGCTACACCTTC.

The chain is built from TRBV28 and TRBJ1-4; the D is unclear. CDR3 size: 16 residues. Germline V lookup: CDR1 MDHEN, CDR2 SYDVKM. V was trimmed by 2 bases and J by 7 bases, leaving 17 bases between them. The chain's CDR3 is CASSLRRLVIGEKLFF. The CDR3, as DNA: TGTGCCAGCAGTTTAAGGCGGTTAGTGATCGGTGAAAAACTGTTTTTT.

The gene calls are TRBV6-5 and TRBJ1-2; D is uncertain. This CDR3 comprises 13 residues. The germline V gene has CDR1 MNHEY and CDR2 SVGAGI. Trimming cost V 7 bases and J 5 bases, with 14 bases left between them. The CDR3 region is CASKAGTPYGYTF. CDR3 bases: TGTGCCAGCAAGGCGGGCACCCCGTATGGCTACACCTTC.

V is TRBV30 and J is TRBJ2-6; perhaps TRBD1 as D (5 bases). This CDR3 comprises 14 residues. V was cut by 3 bases and J by 0 bases, with 6 bases left in between. Germline V gene lookup returns CDR1 GTSNPN and CDR2 SVGIG (reference sequence). The CDR3 DNA reads TGTGCCTGGAGGGGGCCCTCTGGGGCCAACGTCCTGACTTTC. Protein sequence: CAWRGPSGANVLTF.